This T cell receptor (beta chain) derives from a study of T cell changes during pregnancy in multiple sclerosis. Profiled with immunoSEQ multiplex PCR; TCRdb holds only in-frame clones, not every one. This sample has roughly 23,000 clones; 86% occur once, and the top ten carry under 1.3%. CDR3 size: 15 residues. Germline-derived CDR1 and CDR2 are LGHNT and FRNRAP. Trimming took 2 bases from V and 4 from J, leaving 15 bases between them. The specimen was CD4+ T cells from peripheral blood mononuclear cells, collected in the first trimester of pregnancy. This TCR derives from a female donor in good health, enrolled as a control in a pregnancy study. J is TRBJ2-7 and V is TRBV12-5, with D hard to call. CDR3 residues: CASGLTAPWRYEQYF. The CDR3 nucleotides are TGTGCTAGTGGTTTGACCGCCCCTTGGAGATACGAGCAGTACTTC.